Presented here are 11 T cell receptor beta chains from one specimen sequenced in a study of blood T cells in healthy people across ages. Next came a second PCR, run for about 6 to 12 cycles, which used a sample-barcoded 5' primer along with a J-beta primer mix. One entry per CDR3 protein, called by TCRdb with MiXCR from the 5' RACE reads. The sample has about 930,000 distinct CDR3 sequences, 25% to 35% seen once. This sample also belongs to another study, concerning T cells of mothers and their children.

The sequenced sample consisted of blood. The origin of the receptors is a woman aged 40-49 years in good health.

Concerning this clonotype: This clone may be a read error of a much larger clone one base away. The chain uses TRBV10-3 and TRBJ2-7, with TRBD1 matching over 11 bases. The CDR3 is 14 residues long. Germline V gene lookup returns CDR1 ENHRY and CDR2 SYGVKD. V lost 6 bases, J lost 4 bases, and 5 bases stayed unmatched. The CDR3 coding sequence is TGTGCCATCAGCGCCGGGACAGGGGGATACGAGCAGTACTTC. It translates to CAISAGTGGYEQYF.

This clonotype was detected only a few times. J is TRBJ2-5 and V is TRBV5-5; D may be TRBD1 (6 bases). The CDR3 is made up of 14 amino acids. The V gene lost 3 bases and the J gene lost 5 bases, with 14 bases spanning the gap. Germline V gene data show CDR1 as SGHKS and CDR2 as YYEKEE (reference sequence). The CDR3 loop is CASSSPGAAETQYF. The CDR3 DNA follows: TGTGCCAGCAGCTCCCCAGGGGCCGCGGAGACCCAGTACTTC.

In its sample, this clonotype was seen many times. The chain uses TRBV27 and TRBJ2-7; tentatively, D is TRBD1 (5 bases). The ends were cut back, 7 bases at V and 9 bases at J, with 19 bases in the middle. Germline CDR1 MNHEY, CDR2 SMNVEV (reference sequence). The CDR3 sequence is 13 residues long. CDR3 loop: CASILHPGSVQYF. CDR3 nucleotides: TGTGCCAGCATTCTTCACCCAGGGTCCGTGCAGTACTTC.

This clonotype was seen a few times. The V gene is TRBV7-6, the J gene TRBJ2-1, with 7 bases that match TRBD1. The CDR3 extends over 15 amino acids. Germline values: CDR1 SGHVS, CDR2 FNYEAQ. J was trimmed by 6 bases and V by 4 bases; bases with no gene match: 9. CDR3 nucleotides: TGTGCCAGCAGCTCAATATACGACAGGGTCAATGAGCAGTTCTTC. As protein: CASSSIYDRVNEQFF.

V usage is TRBV11-2 and J usage is TRBJ2-2; D may match TRBD1 or TRBD2 (5 bases each). Per the germline V gene, CDR1 is SGHAT and CDR2 is FQNNGV. V lost 3 bases and J lost 4, with 15 bases in between. The CDR3 is made up of 16 amino acids. The CDR3 bases are TGTGCCAGCAGCTTGACCGAGAAGGGGAGCACCGGGGAGCTGTTTTTT. Translating gives CASSLTEKGSTGELFF.

Here the CDR3 reads CASYRRPGIGLTSYEQYF. CDR3 DNA: TGTGCCAGTTACAGAAGACCGGGGATAGGCCTTACTTCCTACGAGCAGTACTTC. V usage is TRBV12-3 or TRBV12-4 and J usage is TRBJ2-7; D perhaps matches TRBD2 (5 bases). This CDR3 spans 18 amino acids. Trimming stripped 9 bases from V and 1 base from J, with 28 bases between.

Worth noting for this clonotype: Because it lacks the conserved phenylalanine or tryptophan at the end, this CDR3 is likely a read error. The J gene is TRBJ2-4, the V gene TRBV28, with 10 bases identical to TRBD1. The J call is doubtful: the DNA matches TRBJ2-7 better. This CDR3 contains 15 residues. Per the germline V gene, CDR1 is MDHEN and CDR2 is SYDVKM. The CDR3 nucleotides are TGTGCCAGCAGGTTACCGGGACAGGGGATTGACGAGCAGTACTGC. Translation gives CASRLPGQGIDEQYC.

The chain joins TRBV6-1 to TRBJ2-1; 9 nucleotides agree with TRBD1. V lost 8 bases and J lost 9; bases outside the gene matches: 20. The CDR3 runs to 17 residues. Germline V gene sequence: CDR1 MNHNS, CDR2 SASEGT. Here the CDR3 reads CASGQTGGTGKRSEQFF. For the CDR3, the DNA is TGTGCCAGCGGCCAAACCGGGGGGACAGGGAAGAGAAGTGAGCAGTTCTTC.

The V gene is TRBV30, the J gene TRBJ2-1; D is ambiguous. The V end lost 3 bases, the J end lost 10 bases, and 22 bases lay between the germline ends. Germline CDR1 and CDR2: GTSNPN and SVGIG (reference sequence). The length of the CDR3 is 15 residues. The CDR3 protein is CAWRSLGIHLYEQFF. In DNA, the CDR3 is TGTGCCTGGAGATCACTTGGGATCCACCTCTACGAGCAGTTCTTC.

With respect to this clonotype: With a much larger clone just one base away, this may be a read error. In DNA, the CDR3 is TGTGCCAGCAGCCCCCAGCCAGGCGAGACCCAGTACTTC. Amino acids: CASSPQPGETQYF. The V call is TRBV14, the J call TRBJ2-5; D is undetermined. The CDR3 is 13 amino acids. The V gene lost 4 bases and the J gene lost 5 bases, with 11 bases spanning the gap. From germline, CDR1 is SGHDN and CDR2 FVKESK.

This clonotype has ten or more counts. V and J are TRBV20-1 and TRBJ2-7, with 8 bases lining up with TRBD1. The V and J ends lost 0 bases and 6 bases, in that order; junction bases with no gene match: 7. The CDR3 contains 14 residues. Germline CDR1 reads DFQATT; CDR2 reads SNEGSKA (reference sequence). CDR3 nucleotides: TGCAGTGCTAGAGATAATAGACAGGGGTTCGAGCAGTACTTC. Amino acid sequence: CSARDNRQGFEQYF.